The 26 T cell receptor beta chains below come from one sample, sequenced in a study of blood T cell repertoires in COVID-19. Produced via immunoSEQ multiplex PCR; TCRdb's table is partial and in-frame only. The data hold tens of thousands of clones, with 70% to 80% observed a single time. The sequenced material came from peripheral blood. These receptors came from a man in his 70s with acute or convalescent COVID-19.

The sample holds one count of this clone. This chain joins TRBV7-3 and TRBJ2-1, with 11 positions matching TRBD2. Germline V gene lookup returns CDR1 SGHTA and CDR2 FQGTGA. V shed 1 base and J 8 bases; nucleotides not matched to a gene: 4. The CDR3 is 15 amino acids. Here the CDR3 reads CASSLIAGGLYEQFF. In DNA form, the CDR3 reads TGTGCCAGCAGCTTAATAGCGGGAGGGCTGTATGAGCAGTTCTTC.

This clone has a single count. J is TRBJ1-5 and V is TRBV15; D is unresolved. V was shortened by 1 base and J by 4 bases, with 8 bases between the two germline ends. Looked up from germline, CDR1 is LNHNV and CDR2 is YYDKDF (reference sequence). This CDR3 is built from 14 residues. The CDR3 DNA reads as TGTGCCACCAGCAGAGGTGTCCAAAATCAGCCCCAGCATTTT. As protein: CATSRGVQNQPQHF.

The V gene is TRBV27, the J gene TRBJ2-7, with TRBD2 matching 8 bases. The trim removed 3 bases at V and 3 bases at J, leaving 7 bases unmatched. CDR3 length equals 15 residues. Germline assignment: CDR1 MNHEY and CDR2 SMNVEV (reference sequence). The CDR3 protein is CASSFSGSSFYEQYF. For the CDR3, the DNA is TGTGCCAGCAGTTTCAGCGGGAGCTCCTTCTACGAGCAGTACTTC.

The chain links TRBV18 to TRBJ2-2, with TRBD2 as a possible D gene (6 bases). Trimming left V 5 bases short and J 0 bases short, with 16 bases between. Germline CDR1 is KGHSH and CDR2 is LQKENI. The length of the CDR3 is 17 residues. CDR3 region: CASSDKGAGPNTGELFF. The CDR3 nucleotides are TGTGCCAGCTCAGATAAAGGGGCGGGACCGAACACCGGGGAGCTGTTTTTT.

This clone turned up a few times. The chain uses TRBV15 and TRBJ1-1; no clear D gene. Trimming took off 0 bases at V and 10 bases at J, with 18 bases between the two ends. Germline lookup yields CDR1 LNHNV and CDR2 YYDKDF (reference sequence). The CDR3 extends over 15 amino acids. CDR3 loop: CATSRETGSLSGAFF. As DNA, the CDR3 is TGTGCCACCAGCAGAGAAACCGGTAGTCTCTCGGGAGCTTTCTTT.

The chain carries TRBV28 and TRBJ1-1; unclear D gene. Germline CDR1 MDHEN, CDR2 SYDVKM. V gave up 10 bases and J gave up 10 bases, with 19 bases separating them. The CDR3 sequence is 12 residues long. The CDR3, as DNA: TGTGCCACCGACGCCCGTCGGGAGGCAGCTTTCTTT. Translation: CATDARREAAFF.

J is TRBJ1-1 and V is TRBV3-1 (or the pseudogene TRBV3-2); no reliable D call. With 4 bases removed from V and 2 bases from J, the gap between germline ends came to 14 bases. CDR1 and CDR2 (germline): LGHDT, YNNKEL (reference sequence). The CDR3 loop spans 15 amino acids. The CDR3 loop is CASSPLVDLNTEAFF. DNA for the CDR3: TGTGCCAGCAGCCCACTAGTGGACCTCAACACTGAAGCTTTCTTT.

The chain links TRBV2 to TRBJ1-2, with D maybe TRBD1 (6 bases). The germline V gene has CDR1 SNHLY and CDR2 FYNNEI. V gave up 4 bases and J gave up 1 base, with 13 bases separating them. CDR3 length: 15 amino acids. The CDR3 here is CASSARGANNYGYTF. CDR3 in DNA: TGTGCCAGCAGTGCCCGGGGGGCGAATAACTATGGCTACACCTTC. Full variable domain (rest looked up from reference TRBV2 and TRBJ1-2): EPEVTQTPSHQVTQMGQEVILRCVPISNHLYFYWYRQILGQKVEFLVSFYNNEISEKSEIFDDQFSVERPDGSNFTLKIRSTKLEDSAMYFCASSARGANNYGYTFGSGTRLTVV.

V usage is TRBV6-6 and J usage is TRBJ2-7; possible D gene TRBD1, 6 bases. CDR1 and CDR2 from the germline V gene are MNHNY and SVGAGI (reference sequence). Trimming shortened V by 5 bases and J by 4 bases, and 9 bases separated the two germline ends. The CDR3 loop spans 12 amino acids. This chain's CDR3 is CASSIQGYEQYF. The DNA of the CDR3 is TGTGCCAGCAGTATACAGGGTTACGAGCAGTACTTC.

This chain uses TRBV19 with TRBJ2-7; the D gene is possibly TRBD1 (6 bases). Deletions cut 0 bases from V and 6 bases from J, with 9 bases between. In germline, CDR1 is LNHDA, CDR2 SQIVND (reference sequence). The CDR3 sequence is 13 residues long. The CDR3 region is CASSIEEGGEQYF. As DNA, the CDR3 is TGTGCCAGTAGTATAGAAGAAGGGGGCGAGCAGTACTTC.

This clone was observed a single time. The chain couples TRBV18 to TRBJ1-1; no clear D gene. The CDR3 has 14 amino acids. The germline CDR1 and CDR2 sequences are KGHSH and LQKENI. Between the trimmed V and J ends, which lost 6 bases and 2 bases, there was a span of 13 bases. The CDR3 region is CASSPSYTNTEAFF. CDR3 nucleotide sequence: TGTGCCAGCTCCCCCTCATACACCAACACTGAAGCTTTCTTT. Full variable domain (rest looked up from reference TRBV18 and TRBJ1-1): NAGVMQNPRHLVRRRGQEARLRCSPMKGHSHVYWYRQLPEEGLKFMVYLQKENIIDESGMPKERFSAEFPKEGPSILRIQQVVRGDSAAYFCASSPSYTNTEAFFGQGTRLTVV.

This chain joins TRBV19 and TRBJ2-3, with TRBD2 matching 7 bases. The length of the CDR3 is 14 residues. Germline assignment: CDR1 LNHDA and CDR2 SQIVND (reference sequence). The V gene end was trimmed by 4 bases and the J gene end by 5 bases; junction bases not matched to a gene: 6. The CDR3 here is CASSSLAGVDTQYF. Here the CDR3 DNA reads TGTGCCAGTAGTAGCCTGGCGGGAGTAGATACGCAGTATTTT.

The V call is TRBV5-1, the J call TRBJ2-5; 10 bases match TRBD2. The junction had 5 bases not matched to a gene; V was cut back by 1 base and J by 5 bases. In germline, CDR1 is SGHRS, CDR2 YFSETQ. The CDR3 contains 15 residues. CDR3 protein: CASSLSLAGAETQYF. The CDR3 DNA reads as TGCGCCAGCAGCTTGTCCCTAGCGGGAGCGGAGACCCAGTACTTC.

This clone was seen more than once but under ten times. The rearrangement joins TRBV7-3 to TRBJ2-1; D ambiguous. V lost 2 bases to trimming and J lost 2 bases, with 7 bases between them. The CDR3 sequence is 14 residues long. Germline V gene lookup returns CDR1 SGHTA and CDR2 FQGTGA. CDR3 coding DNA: TGTGCCAGCAGCTTAGCGGCTCCCTACAATGAGCAGTTCTTC. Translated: CASSLAAPYNEQFF.

CDR3 nucleotides: TGTGCCAGCAGTGAAGTGGTATTGAACAGGGGTCGCACAGATACGCAGTATTTT. Translation gives CASSEVVLNRGRTDTQYF. The rearrangement uses TRBV6-1 and TRBJ2-3; 7 nucleotides align to TRBD1. The CDR3 has 18 residues. Looked up from germline, CDR1 is MNHNS and CDR2 is SASEGT. V was clipped by 1 base and J by 1 base; unmatched bases: 11.

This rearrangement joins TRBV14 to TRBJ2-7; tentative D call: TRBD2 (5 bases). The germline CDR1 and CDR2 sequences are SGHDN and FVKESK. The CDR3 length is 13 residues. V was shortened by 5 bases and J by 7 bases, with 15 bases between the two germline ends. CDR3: CASSFEGPREQYF. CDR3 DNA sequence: TGTGCCAGCAGCTTCGAGGGCCCCCGGGAGCAGTACTTC.

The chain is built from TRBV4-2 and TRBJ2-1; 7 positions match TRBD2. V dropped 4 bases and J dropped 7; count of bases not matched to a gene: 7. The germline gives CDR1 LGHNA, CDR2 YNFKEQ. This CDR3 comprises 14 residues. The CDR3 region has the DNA TGTGCCAGCAGCCGGAGGGAGGGAGAGAATGAGCAGTTCTTC. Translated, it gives CASSRREGENEQFF.

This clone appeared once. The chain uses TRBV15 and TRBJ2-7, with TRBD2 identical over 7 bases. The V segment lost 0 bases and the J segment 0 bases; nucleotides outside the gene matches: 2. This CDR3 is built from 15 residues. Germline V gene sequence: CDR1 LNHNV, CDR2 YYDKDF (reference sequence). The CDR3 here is CATSRESSGSYEQYF. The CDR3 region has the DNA TGTGCCACCAGCAGAGAGTCTAGCGGCTCCTACGAGCAGTACTTC. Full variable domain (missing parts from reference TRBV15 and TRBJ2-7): DAMVIQNPRYQVTQFGKPVTLSCSQTLNHNVMYWYQQKSSQAPKLLFHYYDKDFNNEADTPDNFQSRRPNTSFCFLDIRSPGLGDTAMYLCATSRESSGSYEQYFGPGTRLTVT.

The CDR3 DNA reads TGTGCCAGCAGCCCCGGAGCGACAGGGTTTAGAGAGCAGTTCTTC. It specifies CASSPGATGFREQFF. The chain recombines TRBV7-8 with TRBJ2-1, with TRBD1 identical over 7 bases. Per the germline V gene, CDR1 is SGHVS and CDR2 is FQNEAQ. CDR3 length equals 15 residues. The V segment lost 5 bases and the J segment 10 bases; nucleotides outside the gene matches: 14. Together with reference TRBV7-8 and TRBJ2-1, the CDR3 gives the full variable domain: GAGVSQSPRYKVAKRGQDVALRCDPISGHVSLFWYQQALGQGPEFLTYFQNEAQLDKSGLPSDRFFAERPEGSVSTLKIQRTQQEDSAVYLCASSPGATGFREQFFGPGTRLTVL.

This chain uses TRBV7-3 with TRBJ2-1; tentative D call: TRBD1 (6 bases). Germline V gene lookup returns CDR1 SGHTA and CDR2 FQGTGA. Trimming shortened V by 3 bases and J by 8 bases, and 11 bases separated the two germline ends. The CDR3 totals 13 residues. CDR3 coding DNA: TGTGCCAGCAGCTTCCTTGAGGGGGATGAGCAGTTCTTC. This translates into CASSFLEGDEQFF.

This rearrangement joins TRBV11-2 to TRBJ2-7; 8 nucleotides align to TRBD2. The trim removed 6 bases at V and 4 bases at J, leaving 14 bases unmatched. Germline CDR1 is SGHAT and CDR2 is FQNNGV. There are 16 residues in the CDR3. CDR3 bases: TGTGCCAGCAGTTCCCCGACCGGGACTAGTCTGTACGAGCAGTACTTC. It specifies CASSSPTGTSLYEQYF.

The CDR3 spells CASSPADLAPPQYF. Here the CDR3 DNA reads TGTGCCAGCAGCCCCGCCGATCTAGCGCCCCCGCAGTATTTT. The chain is built from TRBV28 and TRBJ2-3; D perhaps matches TRBD2 (6 bases). Germline loops: CDR1 MDHEN, CDR2 SYDVKM. Trimming removed 6 bases at V and 10 bases at J, with 20 bases between. This CDR3 comprises 14 residues. The variable domain in full, with the rest retrieved from reference TRBV28 and TRBJ2-3, is DVKVTQSSRYLVKRTGEKVFLECVQDMDHENMFWYRQDPGLGLRLIYFSYDVKMKEKGDIPEGYSVSREKKERFSLILESASTNQTSMYLCASSPADLAPPQYFGPGTRLTVL.

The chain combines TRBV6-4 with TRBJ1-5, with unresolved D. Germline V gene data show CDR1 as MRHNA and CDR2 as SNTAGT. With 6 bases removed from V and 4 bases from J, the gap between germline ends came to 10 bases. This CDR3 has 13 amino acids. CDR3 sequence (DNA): TGTGCCAGCAGCGCCGGTTGGAATCAGCCCCAGCATTTT. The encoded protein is CASSAGWNQPQHF.

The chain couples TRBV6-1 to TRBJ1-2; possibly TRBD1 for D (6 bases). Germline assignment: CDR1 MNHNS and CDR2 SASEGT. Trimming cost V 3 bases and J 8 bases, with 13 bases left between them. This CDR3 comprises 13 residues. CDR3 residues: CASSDGTTQGYTF. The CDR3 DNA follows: TGTGCCAGCAGTGACGGGACAACACAGGGCTACACCTTC.

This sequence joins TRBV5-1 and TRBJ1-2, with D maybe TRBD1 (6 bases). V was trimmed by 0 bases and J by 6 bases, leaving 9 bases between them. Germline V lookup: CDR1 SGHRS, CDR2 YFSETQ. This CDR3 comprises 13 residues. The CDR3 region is CASSLAQGNGYTF. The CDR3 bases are TGCGCCAGCAGCTTGGCGCAGGGGAATGGCTACACCTTC.

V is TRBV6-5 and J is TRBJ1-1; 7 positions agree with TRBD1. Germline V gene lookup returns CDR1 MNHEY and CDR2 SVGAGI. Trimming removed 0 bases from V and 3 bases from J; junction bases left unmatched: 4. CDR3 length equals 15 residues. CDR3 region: CASSYSTGRDTEAFF. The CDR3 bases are TGTGCCAGCAGTTACTCGACAGGGCGCGACACTGAAGCTTTCTTT.